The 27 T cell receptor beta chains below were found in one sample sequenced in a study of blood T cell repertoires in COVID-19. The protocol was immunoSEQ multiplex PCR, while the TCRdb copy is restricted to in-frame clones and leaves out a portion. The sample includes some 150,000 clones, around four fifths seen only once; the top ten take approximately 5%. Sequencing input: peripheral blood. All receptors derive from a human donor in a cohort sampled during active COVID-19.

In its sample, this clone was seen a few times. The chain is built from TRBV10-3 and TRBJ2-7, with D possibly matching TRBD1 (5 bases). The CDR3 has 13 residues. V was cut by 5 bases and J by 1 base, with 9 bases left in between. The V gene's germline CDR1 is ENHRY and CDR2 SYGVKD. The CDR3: CAISPTASYEQYF. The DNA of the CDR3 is TGTGCCATCAGTCCGACAGCATCCTACGAGCAGTACTTC.

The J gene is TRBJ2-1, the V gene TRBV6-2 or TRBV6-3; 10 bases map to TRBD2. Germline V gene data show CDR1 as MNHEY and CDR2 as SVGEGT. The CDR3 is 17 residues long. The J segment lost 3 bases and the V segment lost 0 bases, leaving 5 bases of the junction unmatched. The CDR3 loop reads CASSYSGTSDHYNEQFF. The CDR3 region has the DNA TGTGCCAGCAGTTACTCTGGGACTAGCGACCACTACAATGAGCAGTTCTTC.

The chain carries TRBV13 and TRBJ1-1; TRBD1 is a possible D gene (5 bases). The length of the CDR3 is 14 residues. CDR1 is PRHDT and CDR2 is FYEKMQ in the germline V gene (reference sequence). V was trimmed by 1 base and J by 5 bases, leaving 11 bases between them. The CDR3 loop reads CASSLEAGRTEAFF. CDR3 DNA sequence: TGTGCCAGCAGCTTAGAGGCAGGGAGGACTGAAGCTTTCTTT.

The CDR3, as DNA: TGTGCCAGCACAGGGAACAGGGGCAACAATGAGCAGTTCTTC. It yields the protein CASTGNRGNNEQFF. The chain has TRBV2 and TRBJ2-1; 7 bases are shared with TRBD1. Germline-derived CDR1 and CDR2 are SNHLY and FYNNEI. The CDR3 is made up of 14 amino acids. The J segment lost 5 bases and the V segment lost 7 bases, leaving 8 bases of the junction unmatched.

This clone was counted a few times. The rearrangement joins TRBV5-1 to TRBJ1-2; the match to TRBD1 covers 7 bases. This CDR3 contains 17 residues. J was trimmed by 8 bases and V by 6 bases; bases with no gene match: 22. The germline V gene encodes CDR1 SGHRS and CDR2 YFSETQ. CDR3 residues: CASKPMPINRGGEGYTF. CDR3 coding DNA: TGCGCCAGCAAACCTATGCCCATAAACAGGGGCGGTGAGGGCTACACCTTC.

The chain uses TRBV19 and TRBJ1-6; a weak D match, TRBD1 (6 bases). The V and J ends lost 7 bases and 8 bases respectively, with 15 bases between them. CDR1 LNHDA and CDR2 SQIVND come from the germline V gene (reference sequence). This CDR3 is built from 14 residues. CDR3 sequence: CASKRGGIDSPLHF. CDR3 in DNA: TGTGCCAGTAAAAGGGGGGGAATTGATTCACCCCTCCACTTT.

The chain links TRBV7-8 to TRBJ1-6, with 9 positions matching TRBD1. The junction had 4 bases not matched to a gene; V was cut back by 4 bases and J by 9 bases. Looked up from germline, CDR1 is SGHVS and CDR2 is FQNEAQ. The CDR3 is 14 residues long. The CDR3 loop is CASSSTGGISPLHF. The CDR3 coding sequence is TGTGCCAGCAGCTCAACAGGGGGCATTTCACCCCTCCACTTT. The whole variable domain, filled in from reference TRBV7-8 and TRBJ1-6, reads GAGVSQSPRYKVAKRGQDVALRCDPISGHVSLFWYQQALGQGPEFLTYFQNEAQLDKSGLPSDRFFAERPEGSVSTLKIQRTQQEDSAVYLCASSSTGGISPLHFGNGTRLTVT.

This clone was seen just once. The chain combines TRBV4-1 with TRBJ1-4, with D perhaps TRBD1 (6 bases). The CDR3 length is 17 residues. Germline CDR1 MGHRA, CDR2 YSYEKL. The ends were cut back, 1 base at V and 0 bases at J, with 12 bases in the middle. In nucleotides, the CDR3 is TGCGCCAGCAGCCAAGTAGGGGGGGGATCAACTAATGAAAAACTGTTTTTT. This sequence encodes CASSQVGGGSTNEKLFF.

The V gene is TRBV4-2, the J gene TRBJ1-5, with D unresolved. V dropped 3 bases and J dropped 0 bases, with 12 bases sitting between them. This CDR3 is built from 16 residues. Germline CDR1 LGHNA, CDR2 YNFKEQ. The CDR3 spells CASSQEVGPSNQPQHF. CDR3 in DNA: TGTGCCAGCAGCCAGGAGGTAGGGCCTAGCAATCAGCCCCAGCATTTT.

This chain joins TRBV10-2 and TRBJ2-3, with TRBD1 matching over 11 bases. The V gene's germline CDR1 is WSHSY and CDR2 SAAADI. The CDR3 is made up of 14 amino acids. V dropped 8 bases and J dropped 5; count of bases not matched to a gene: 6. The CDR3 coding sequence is TGCGCCAGCGCTCCCGGGACAGGGGGAGATACGCAGTATTTT. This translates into CASAPGTGGDTQYF.

The CDR3 DNA follows: TGTGCCTGGAGTCCCCCAACAGATACGCAGTATTTT. This codes for CAWSPPTDTQYF. The V and J genes are TRBV30 and TRBJ2-3; D uncertain. The CDR3 extends over 12 amino acids. Trimming stripped 2 bases from V and 3 bases from J, with 6 bases between. Germline V gene lookup returns CDR1 GTSNPN and CDR2 SVGIG (reference sequence).

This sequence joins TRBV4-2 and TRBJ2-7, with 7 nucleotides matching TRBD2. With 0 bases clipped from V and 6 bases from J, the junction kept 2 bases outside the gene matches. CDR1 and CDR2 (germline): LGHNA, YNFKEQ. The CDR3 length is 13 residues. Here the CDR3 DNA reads TGTGCCAGCAGCCAAGAGGGGACTACCGAGCAGTACTTC. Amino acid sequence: CASSQEGTTEQYF.

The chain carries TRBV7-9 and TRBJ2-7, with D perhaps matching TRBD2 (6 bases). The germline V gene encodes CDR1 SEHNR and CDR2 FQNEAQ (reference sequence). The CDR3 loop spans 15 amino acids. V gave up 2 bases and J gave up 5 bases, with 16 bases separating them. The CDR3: CASSLSITSSDEQYF. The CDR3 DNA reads TGTGCCAGCAGCTTATCTATAACTAGCAGCGACGAGCAGTACTTC.

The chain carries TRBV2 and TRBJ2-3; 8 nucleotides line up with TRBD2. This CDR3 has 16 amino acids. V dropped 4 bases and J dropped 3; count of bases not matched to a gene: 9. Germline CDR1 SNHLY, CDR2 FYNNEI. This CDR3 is CASSGSKSGGTDTQYF. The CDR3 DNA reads TGTGCCAGCAGTGGGTCCAAGAGCGGGGGAACAGATACGCAGTATTTT.

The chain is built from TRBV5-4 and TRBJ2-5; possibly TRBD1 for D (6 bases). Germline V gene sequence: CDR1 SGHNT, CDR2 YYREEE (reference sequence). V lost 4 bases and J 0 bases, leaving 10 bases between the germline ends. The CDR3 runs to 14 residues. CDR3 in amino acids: CASSLTGYQETQYF. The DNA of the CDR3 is TGTGCCAGCAGCCTTACAGGGTACCAAGAGACCCAGTACTTC.

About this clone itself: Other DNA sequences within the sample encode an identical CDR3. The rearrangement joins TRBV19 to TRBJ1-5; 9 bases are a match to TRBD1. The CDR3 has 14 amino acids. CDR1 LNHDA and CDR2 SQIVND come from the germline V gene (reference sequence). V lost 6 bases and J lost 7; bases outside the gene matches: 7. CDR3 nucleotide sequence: TGTGCCAGTAGCGGAACAGGGGGCGGGCAGCCCCAGCATTTT. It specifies CASSGTGGGQPQHF. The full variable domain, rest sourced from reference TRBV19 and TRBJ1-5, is DGGITQSPKYLFRKEGQNVTLSCEQNLNHDAMYWYRQDPGQGLRLIYYSQIVNDFQKGDIAEGYSVSREKKESFPLTVTSAQKNPTAFYLCASSGTGGGQPQHFGDGTRLSIL.

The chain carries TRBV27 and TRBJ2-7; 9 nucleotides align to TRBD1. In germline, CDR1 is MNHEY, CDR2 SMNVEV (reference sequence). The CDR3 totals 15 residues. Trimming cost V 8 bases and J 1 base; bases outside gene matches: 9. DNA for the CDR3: TGTGCCAGCCGGGGTTCGGGACAGGGTTCCTACGAGCAGTACTTC. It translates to CASRGSGQGSYEQYF.

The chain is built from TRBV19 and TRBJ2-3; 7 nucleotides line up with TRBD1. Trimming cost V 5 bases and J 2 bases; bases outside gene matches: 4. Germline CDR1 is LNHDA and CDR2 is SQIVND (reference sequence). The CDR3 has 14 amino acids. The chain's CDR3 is CASSRDRATDTQYF. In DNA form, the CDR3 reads TGTGCCAGTAGTCGCGACAGGGCCACAGATACGCAGTATTTT.

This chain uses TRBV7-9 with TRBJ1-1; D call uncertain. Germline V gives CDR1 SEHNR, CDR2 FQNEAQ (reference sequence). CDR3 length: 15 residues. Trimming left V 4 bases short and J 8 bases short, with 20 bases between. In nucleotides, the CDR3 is TGTGCCAGCAGCTACCGAGGAGCGGCGGGAGAGGAAGCTTTCTTT. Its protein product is CASSYRGAAGEEAFF.

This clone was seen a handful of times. The CDR3 DNA follows: TGTGCCAGCAGCCTTTGGTGGGGCAGAGCTATGAACACTGAAGCTTTCTTT. Its protein is CASSLWWGRAMNTEAFF. The V and J genes are TRBV4-2 and TRBJ1-1, with D tentatively TRBD1 (5 bases). Trimming left V 4 bases short and J 0 bases short, with 18 bases between. The CDR3 length is 17 residues. Germline CDR1 is LGHNA and CDR2 is YNFKEQ.

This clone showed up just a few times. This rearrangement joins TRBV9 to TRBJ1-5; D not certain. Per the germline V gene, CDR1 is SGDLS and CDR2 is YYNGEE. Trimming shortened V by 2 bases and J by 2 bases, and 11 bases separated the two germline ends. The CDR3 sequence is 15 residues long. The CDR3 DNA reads TGTGCCAGCAGCGTGAGCCCCCAGGGCAATCAGCCCCAGCATTTT. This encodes CASSVSPQGNQPQHF.

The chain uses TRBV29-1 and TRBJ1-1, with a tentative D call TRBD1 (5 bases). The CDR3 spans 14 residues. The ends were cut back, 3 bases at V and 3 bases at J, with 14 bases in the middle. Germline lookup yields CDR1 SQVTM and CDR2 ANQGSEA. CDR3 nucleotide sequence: TGCAGCGTTGAGTGGATGGACACCTACACTGAAGCTTTCTTT. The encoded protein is CSVEWMDTYTEAFF.

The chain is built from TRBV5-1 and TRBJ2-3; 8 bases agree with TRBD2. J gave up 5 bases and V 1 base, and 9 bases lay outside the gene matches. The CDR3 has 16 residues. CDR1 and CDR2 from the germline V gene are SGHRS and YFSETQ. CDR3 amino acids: CASSLHGRADVDTQYF. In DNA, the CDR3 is TGCGCCAGCAGCTTGCACGGGAGGGCCGACGTAGATACGCAGTATTTT.

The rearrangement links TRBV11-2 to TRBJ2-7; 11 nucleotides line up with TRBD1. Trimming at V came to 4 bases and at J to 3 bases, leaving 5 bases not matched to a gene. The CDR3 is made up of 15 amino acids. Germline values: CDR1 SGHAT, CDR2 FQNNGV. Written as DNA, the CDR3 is TGTGCCAGCAGCTGGGGACAGGGGGGTTACTACGAGCAGTACTTC. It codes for CASSWGQGGYYEQYF.

The CDR3 loop reads CASSLVYSREGRDTQYF. The CDR3 DNA reads as TGTGCCAGCAGCTTGGTGTATTCGCGGGAGGGCCGGGATACGCAGTATTTT. V gene TRBV5-4 combines with J gene TRBJ2-3, with 9 bases lining up with TRBD2. V lost 0 bases to trimming and J lost 6 bases; unmatched junction nucleotides: 11. CDR3 length: 17 amino acids. Germline CDR1 reads SGHNT; CDR2 reads YYREEE (reference sequence).

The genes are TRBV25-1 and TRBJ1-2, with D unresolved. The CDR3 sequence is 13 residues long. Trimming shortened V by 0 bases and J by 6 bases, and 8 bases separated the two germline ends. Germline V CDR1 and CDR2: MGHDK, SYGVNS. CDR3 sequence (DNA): TGTGCCAGCAGTGAATATACGGGTAATGGCTACACCTTC. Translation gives CASSEYTGNGYTF.

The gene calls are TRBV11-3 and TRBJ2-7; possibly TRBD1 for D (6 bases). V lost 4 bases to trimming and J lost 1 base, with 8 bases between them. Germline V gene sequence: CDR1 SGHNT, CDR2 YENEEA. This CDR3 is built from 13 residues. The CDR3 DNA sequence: TGTGCCAGCAGCTCCGACAGGTCCTACGAGCAGTACTTC. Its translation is CASSSDRSYEQYF.